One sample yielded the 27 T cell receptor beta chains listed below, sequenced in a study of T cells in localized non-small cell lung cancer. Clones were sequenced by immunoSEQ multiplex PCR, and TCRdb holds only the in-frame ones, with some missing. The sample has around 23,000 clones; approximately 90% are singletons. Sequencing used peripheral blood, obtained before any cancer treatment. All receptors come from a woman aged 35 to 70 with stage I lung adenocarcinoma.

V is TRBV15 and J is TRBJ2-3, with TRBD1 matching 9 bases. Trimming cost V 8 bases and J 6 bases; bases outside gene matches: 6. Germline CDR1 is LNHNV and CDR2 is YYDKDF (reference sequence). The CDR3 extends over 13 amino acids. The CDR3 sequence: CATGQGIMDTQYF. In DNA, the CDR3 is TGTGCCACCGGACAGGGGATTATGGATACGCAGTATTTT. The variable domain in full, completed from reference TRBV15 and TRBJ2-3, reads DAMVIQNPRYQVTQFGKPVTLSCSQTLNHNVMYWYQQKSSQAPKLLFHYYDKDFNNEADTPDNFQSRRPNTSFCFLDIRSPGLGDTAMYLCATGQGIMDTQYFGPGTRLTVL.

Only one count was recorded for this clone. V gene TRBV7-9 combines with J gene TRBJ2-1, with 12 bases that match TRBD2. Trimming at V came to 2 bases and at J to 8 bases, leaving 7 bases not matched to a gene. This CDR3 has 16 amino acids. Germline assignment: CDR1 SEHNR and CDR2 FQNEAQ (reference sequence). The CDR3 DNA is TGTGCCAGCAGCTTAAGGACTAGCGGGAAGACGTATGAGCAGTTCTTC. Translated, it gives CASSLRTSGKTYEQFF.

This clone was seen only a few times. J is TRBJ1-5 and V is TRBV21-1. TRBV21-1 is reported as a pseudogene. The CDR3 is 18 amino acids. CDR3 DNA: TGTGCCAGCAGCAAAGTCCCCCGAGACTCTTATAGCAATCAGCCCCAGCATTTT. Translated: CASSKVPRDSYSNQPQHF.

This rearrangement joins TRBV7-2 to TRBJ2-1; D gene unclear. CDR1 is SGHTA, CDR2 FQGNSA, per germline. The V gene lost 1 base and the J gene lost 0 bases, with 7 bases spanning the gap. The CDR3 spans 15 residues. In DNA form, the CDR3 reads TGTGCCAGCAGCTTAGTACCTAGCTCCTACAATGAGCAGTTCTTC. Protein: CASSLVPSSYNEQFF.

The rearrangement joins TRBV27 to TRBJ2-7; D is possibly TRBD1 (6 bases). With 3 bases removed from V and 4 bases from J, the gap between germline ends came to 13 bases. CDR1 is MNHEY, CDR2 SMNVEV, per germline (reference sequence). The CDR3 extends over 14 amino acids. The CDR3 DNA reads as TGTGCCAGCAGTTTTTGGGCAGGGACATACGAGCAGTACTTC. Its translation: CASSFWAGTYEQYF.

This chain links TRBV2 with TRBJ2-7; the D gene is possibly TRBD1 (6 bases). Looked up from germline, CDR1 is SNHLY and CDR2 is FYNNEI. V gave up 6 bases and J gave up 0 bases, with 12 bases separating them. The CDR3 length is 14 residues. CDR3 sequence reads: CASREQGNSYEQYF. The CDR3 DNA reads TGTGCCAGCAGAGAACAGGGAAACTCCTACGAGCAGTACTTC. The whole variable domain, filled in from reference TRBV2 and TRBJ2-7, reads EPEVTQTPSHQVTQMGQEVILRCVPISNHLYFYWYRQILGQKVEFLVSFYNNEISEKSEIFDDQFSVERPDGSNFTLKIRSTKLEDSAMYFCASREQGNSYEQYFGPGTRLTVT.

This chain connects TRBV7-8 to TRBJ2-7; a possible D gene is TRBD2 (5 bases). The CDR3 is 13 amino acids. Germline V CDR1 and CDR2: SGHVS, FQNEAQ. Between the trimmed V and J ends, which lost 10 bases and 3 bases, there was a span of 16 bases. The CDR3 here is CATGGGSYYEQYF. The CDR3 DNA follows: TGTGCCACCGGAGGAGGCAGCTACTACGAGCAGTACTTC.

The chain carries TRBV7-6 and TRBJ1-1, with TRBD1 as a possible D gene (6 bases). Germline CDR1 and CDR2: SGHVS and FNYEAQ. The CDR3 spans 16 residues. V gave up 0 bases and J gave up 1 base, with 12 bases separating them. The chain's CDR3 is CASSLARTGTNTEAFF. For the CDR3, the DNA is TGTGCCAGCAGCTTAGCCCGTACAGGGACGAACACTGAAGCTTTCTTT.

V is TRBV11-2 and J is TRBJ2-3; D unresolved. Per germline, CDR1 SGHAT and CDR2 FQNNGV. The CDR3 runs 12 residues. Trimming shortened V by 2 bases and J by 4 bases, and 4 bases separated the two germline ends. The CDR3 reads CASSLSPDTQYF. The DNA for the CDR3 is TGTGCCAGCAGCTTAAGTCCAGATACGCAGTATTTT.

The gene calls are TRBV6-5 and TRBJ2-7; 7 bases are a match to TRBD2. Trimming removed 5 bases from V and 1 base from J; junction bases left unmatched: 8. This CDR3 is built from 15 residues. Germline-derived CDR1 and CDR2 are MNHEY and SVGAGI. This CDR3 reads CASSQGTTISYEQYF. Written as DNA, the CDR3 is TGTGCCAGCAGTCAAGGGACTACCATATCCTACGAGCAGTACTTC.

CDR3 protein: CASRTGGTEAFF. DNA of the CDR3: TGTGCCAGTAGGACAGGGGGCACTGAAGCTTTCTTT. V is TRBV19 and J is TRBJ1-1; 9 nucleotides agree with TRBD1. The CDR3 is 12 amino acids. The germline V gene encodes CDR1 LNHDA and CDR2 SQIVND (reference sequence). J lost 4 bases, V lost 6 bases, and 0 bases had no gene match.

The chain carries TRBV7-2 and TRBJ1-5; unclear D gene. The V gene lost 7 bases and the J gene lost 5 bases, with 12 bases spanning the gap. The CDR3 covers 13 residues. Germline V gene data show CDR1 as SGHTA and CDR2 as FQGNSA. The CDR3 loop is CASTLGGDQPQHF. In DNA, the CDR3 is TGTGCCAGCACCCTGGGTGGGGATCAGCCCCAGCATTTT. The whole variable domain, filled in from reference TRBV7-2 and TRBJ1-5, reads GAGVSQSPSNKVTEKGKDVELRCDPISGHTALYWYRQSLGQGLEFLIYFQGNSAPDKSGLPSDRFSAERTGGSVSTLTIQRTQQEDSAVYLCASTLGGDQPQHFGDGTRLSIL.

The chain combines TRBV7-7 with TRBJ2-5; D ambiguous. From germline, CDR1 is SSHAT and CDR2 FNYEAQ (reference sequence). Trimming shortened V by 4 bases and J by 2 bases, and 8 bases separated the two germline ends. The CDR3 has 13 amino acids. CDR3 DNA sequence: TGTGCCAGCAGCTCAAGACGGCAAGAGACCCAGTACTTC. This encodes CASSSRRQETQYF.

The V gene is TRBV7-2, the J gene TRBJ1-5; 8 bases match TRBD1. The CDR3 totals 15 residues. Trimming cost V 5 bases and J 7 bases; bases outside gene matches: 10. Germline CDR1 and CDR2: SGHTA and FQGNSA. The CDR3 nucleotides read TGTGCCAGCAGCGCCGGTCGAACAGGGGGGCAGCCCCAGCATTTT. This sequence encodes CASSAGRTGGQPQHF.

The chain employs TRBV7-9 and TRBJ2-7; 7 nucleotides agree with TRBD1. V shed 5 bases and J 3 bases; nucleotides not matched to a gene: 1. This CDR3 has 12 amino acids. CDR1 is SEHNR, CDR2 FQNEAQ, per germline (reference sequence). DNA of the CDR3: TGTGCCAGCAGCCGACAGGGCTACGAGCAGTACTTC. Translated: CASSRQGYEQYF.

The chain's CDR3 is CASSPRWGSGYGYTF. The DNA for the CDR3 is TGTGCCAGCAGCCCAAGATGGGGGTCCGGCTATGGCTACACCTTC. The chain uses TRBV9 and TRBJ1-2; possibly TRBD1 for D (5 bases). V dropped 4 bases and J dropped 4 bases, with 17 bases sitting between them. Germline values: CDR1 SGDLS, CDR2 YYNGEE. This CDR3 is 15 amino acids long.

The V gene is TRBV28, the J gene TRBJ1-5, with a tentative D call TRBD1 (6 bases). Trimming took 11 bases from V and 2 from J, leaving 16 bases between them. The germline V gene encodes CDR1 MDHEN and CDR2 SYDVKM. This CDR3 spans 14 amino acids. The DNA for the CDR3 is TGTGCCTCCCAGGGGACCCGAGGCAATCAGCCCCAGCATTTT. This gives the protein CASQGTRGNQPQHF.

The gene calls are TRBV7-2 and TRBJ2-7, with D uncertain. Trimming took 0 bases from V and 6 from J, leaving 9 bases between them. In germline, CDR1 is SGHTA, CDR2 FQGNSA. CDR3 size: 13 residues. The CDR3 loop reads CASSLAHMREQYF. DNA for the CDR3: TGTGCCAGCAGCTTAGCGCATATGCGCGAGCAGTACTTC.

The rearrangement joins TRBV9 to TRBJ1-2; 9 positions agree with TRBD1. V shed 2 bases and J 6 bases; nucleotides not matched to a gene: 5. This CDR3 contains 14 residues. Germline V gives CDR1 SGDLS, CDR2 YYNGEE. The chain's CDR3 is CASSVPGQGHGYTF. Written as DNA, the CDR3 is TGTGCCAGCAGCGTTCCGGGACAGGGTCATGGCTACACCTTC.

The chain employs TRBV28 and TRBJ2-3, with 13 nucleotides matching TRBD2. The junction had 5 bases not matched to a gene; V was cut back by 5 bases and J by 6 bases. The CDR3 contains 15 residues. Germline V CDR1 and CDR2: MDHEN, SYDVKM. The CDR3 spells CASSGTSGMFDTQYF. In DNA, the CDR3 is TGTGCCAGCAGTGGGACTAGCGGGATGTTCGATACGCAGTATTTT.

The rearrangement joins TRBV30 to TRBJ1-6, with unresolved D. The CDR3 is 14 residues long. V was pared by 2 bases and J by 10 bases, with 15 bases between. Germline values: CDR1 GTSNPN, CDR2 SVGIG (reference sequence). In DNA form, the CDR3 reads TGTGCCTGGAGTCAAGTGGCGTCGAGCTCACCCCTCCACTTT. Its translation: CAWSQVASSSPLHF.

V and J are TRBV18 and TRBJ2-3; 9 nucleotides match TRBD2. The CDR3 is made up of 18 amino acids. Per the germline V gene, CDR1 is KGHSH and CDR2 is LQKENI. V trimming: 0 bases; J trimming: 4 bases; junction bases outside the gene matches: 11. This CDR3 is CASSPPSSLAGTPDTQYF. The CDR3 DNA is TGTGCCAGCTCACCACCATCCTCTCTAGCGGGAACCCCAGATACGCAGTATTTT. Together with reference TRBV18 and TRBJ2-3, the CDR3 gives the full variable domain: NAGVMQNPRHLVRRRGQEARLRCSPMKGHSHVYWYRQLPEEGLKFMVYLQKENIIDESGMPKERFSAEFPKEGPSILRIQQVVRGDSAAYFCASSPPSSLAGTPDTQYFGPGTRLTVL.

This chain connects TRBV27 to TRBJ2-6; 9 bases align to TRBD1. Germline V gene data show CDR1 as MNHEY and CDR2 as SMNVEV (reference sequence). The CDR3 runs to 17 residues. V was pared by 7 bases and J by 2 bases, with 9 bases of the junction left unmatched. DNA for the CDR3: TGTGCCAGCATCCCTCCGGGACAGGGAACTGGGGCCAACGTCCTGACTTTC. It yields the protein CASIPPGQGTGANVLTF.

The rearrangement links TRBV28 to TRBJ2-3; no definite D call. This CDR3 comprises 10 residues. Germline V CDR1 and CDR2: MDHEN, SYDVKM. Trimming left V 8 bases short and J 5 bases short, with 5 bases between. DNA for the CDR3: TGTGCCAGCGGGGAAGATACGCAGTATTTT. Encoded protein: CASGEDTQYF.

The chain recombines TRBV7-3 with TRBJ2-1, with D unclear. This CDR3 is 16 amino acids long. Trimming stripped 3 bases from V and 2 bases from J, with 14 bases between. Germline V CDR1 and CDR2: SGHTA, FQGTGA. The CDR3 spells CASSLNRVVPYNEQFF. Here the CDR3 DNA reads TGTGCCAGCAGCTTGAATAGGGTAGTCCCCTACAATGAGCAGTTCTTC.

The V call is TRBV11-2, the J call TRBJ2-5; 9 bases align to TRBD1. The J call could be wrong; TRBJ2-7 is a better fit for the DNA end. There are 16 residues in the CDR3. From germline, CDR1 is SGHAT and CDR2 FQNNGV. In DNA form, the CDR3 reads TGTGCCAGCAGCTTAGATAGGGACAGGGCCGAAGGCGAGCAGTACTTC. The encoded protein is CASSLDRDRAEGEQYF.

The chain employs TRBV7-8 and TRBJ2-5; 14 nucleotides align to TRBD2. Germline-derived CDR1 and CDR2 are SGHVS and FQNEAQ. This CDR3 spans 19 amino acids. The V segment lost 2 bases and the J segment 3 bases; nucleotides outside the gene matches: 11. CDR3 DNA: TGTGCCAGCAGCTTAAGGACTAGCGGGAGGAAGGGGCCCAAAGAGACCCAGTACTTC. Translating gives CASSLRTSGRKGPKETQYF.